Presented here are 23 T cell receptor beta chains from one specimen sequenced in a study of regulatory T cells in long-lasting Graves disease (TCRdb year 2021). Library prep was done by multiplex PCR. Sequencing relied on an Illumina HiSeq 4000. To build TCR beta libraries, CDR3 regions were amplified by Arm-PCR using iRepertoire HTBI primers. TCRdb cleaned the public reads at Q25 with fastp, built clones with MiXCR and kept in-frame beta chains. Merged by CDR3 protein, the rows form single entries marked with the most common genes and DNA. A total of around 250,000 distinct CDR3 sequences appear in this sample, around 16% of them only once. In total, the top ten clones hold approximately 20% of the sample. This sample's time point label indicates: newly diagnosed GD, antithyroid drugs for less than 3 months. RNA was extracted from PBMCs in TRIzol for both TCR sequencing and RNA sequencing. The material was peripheral blood mononuclear cells (PBMCs), obtained at new diagnosis, from a patient treated with antithyroid drugs. The receptors stem from a female donor with Graves disease.

At least ten counts were recorded for this clonotype. This sequence joins TRBV7-2 and TRBJ1-2, with TRBD1 as a possible D gene (5 bases). The CDR3 extends over 15 amino acids. V lost 4 bases and J 0 bases, leaving 12 bases between the germline ends. Germline lookup yields CDR1 SGHTA and CDR2 FQGNSA. The CDR3 region has the DNA TGTGCCAGCAGCTACGACAGCTCAGCTAACTATGGCTACACCTTC. It encodes CASSYDSSANYGYTF. The complete variable domain, with remaining parts taken from reference TRBV7-2 and TRBJ1-2, reads GAGVSQSPSNKVTEKGKDVELRCDPISGHTALYWYRQSLGQGLEFLIYFQGNSAPDKSGLPSDRFSAERTGGSVSTLTIQRTQQEDSAVYLCASSYDSSANYGYTFGSGTRLTVV.

This clonotype was observed many times. The gene calls are TRBV3-1 and TRBJ2-7, with 10 bases fitting TRBD2. CDR1 and CDR2 from the germline V gene are LGHDT and YNNKEL (reference sequence). There are 14 residues in the CDR3. V lost 4 bases and J lost 5; bases outside the gene matches: 5. CDR3 coding DNA: TGTGCCAGCAGCCCGACTAGCGGGCGGGACGAGCAGTACTTC. Amino acids: CASSPTSGRDEQYF.

In its sample, this clonotype was seen many times. J is TRBJ2-5 and V is TRBV12-3 or TRBV12-4; no clear D gene. CDR3 length: 13 residues. V was shortened by 6 bases and J by 1 base, with 9 bases between the two germline ends. Here the CDR3 DNA reads TGTGCCAGCAGACCGACGGTCCAAGAGACCCAGTACTTC. Protein product: CASRPTVQETQYF.

The V gene is TRBV3-1, the J gene TRBJ2-2; D not certain. The ends were cut back, 4 bases at V and 6 bases at J, with 9 bases in the middle. CDR3 length equals 13 residues. Germline V gene data show CDR1 as LGHDT and CDR2 as YNNKEL (reference sequence). CDR3 nucleotide sequence: TGTGCCAGCAGCCGGGCCCGGGCCGGGGAGCTGTTTTTT. Encoded protein: CASSRARAGELFF.

This clonotype occurred many times. This chain connects TRBV24-1 to TRBJ2-1; D gene unclear. Trimming pared 9 bases from V and 5 bases from J, leaving 13 bases between. The CDR3 covers 13 residues. The germline V gene encodes CDR1 KGHDR and CDR2 SFDVKD. CDR3 protein: CATSDTLHNEQFF. As DNA, the CDR3 is TGTGCCACCTCTGACACCCTCCACAATGAGCAGTTCTTC.

The table lists this clonotype with many counts. J is TRBJ2-6 and V is TRBV19; possibly TRBD1 or TRBD2 for D (5 bases each). Germline-derived CDR1 and CDR2 are LNHDA and SQIVND (reference sequence). V shed 3 bases and J shed 0 bases, with 15 bases lying between them. This CDR3 contains 18 residues. CDR3 DNA sequence: TGTGCCAGTAGTATTCGGGGCCAAGCCCACTCTGGGGCCAACGTCCTGACTTTC. Protein product: CASSIRGQAHSGANVLTF.

The table lists this clonotype with a few counts. The rearrangement joins TRBV5-1 to TRBJ1-2, with D uncertain. Germline V CDR1 and CDR2: SGHRS, YFSETQ. The CDR3 consists of 13 residues. V was trimmed by 0 bases and J by 4 bases, leaving 7 bases between them. The CDR3 nucleotides are TGCGCCAGCAGCTTGGTTGTGGCCTATGGCTACACCTTC. Its protein is CASSLVVAYGYTF.

This clonotype was detected only a few times. This sequence may be a read error, since a much larger clone differs from it by one base. This chain uses TRBV12-3 or TRBV12-4 with TRBJ1-5, with unresolved D. Trimming took off 1 base at V and 0 bases at J, with 4 bases between the two ends. The CDR3 loop spans 14 amino acids. CDR3 bases: TGTGCCAGCAGTTTAGAAGATAGCAATCAGCCCCAGCATTTT. Protein sequence: CASSLEDSNQPQHF.

The chain links TRBV24-1 to TRBJ2-1, with D maybe TRBD2 (5 bases). The germline gives CDR1 KGHDR, CDR2 SFDVKD. The V end was cut by 2 bases, the J end by 0 bases, with 10 bases between. The CDR3 loop spans 16 amino acids. In nucleotides, the CDR3 is TGTGCCACCAGTGATTCCACTAGGAGCTCCTACAATGAGCAGTTCTTC. Residues: CATSDSTRSSYNEQFF.

Ten or more counts support this clonotype. The junction departs from germline at one end; a sequencing error may be responsible. The chain carries TRBV11-2 and TRBJ2-3; maybe TRBD2 (5 bases). This CDR3 contains 14 residues. Germline CDR1 reads SGHAT; CDR2 reads FQNNGV. DNA for the CDR3: TGCGCCAGCAGCCCCATGGAAGAGGGAGATACGCAGTATTTT. Translation: CASSPMEEGDTQYF.

Ten or more counts support this clonotype. V is TRBV3-1 and J is TRBJ1-3; 9 bases fit TRBD1. With 8 bases clipped from V and 6 bases from J, the junction kept 8 bases outside the gene matches. Germline V CDR1 and CDR2: LGHDT, YNNKEL (reference sequence). This CDR3 is built from 14 residues. The DNA for the CDR3 is TGTGCCAGCGGACTCGGGACAGGGTCAAACACCATATATTTT. It codes for CASGLGTGSNTIYF. Filled out from reference TRBV3-1 and TRBJ1-3, the complete variable domain reads DTAVSQTPKYLVTQMGNDKSIKCEQNLGHDTMYWYKQDSKKFLKIMFSYNNKELIINETVPNRFSPKSPDKAHLNLHINSLELGDSAVYFCASGLGTGSNTIYFGEGSWLTVV.

This clonotype was counted ten times or more. CDR3 bases: TGTGCCAGCTCACGAGGGGCGTTGACCGGGGAGCTGTTTTTT. This gives the protein CASSRGALTGELFF. The gene calls are TRBV18 and TRBJ2-2; either TRBD1 or TRBD2 may fit D (5 bases each). The CDR3 consists of 14 residues. V lost 4 bases to trimming and J lost 5 bases, with 11 bases between them. Germline V CDR1 and CDR2: KGHSH, LQKENI.

The table lists this clonotype with many counts. The CDR3 DNA reads as TGTGCCAGCAGCAAGCCGGGGACTAGTAATGAGCAGTACTTC. Residues: CASSKPGTSNEQYF. The V and J genes are TRBV5-4 and TRBJ2-7, with 8 bases fitting TRBD2. Losses at the gene ends were 4 bases for V and 7 bases for J; bases not matched to a gene: 10. Germline V gene sequence: CDR1 SGHNT, CDR2 YYREEE (reference sequence). The length of the CDR3 is 14 residues.

This clonotype was observed many times. The gene calls are TRBV2 and TRBJ2-5; 7 nucleotides line up with TRBD1. Germline V CDR1 and CDR2: SNHLY, FYNNEI. J lost 4 bases, V lost 7 bases, and 6 bases had no gene match. The CDR3 is 13 amino acids. The DNA for the CDR3 is TGTGCCAGCAATAAAAGACAGGGAGAGACCCAGTACTTC. Amino acid sequence: CASNKRQGETQYF.

This clonotype has at least ten counts. The gene calls are TRBV19 and TRBJ2-7, with a weak D call TRBD2 (6 bases). The CDR3 runs 15 residues. Germline assignment: CDR1 LNHDA and CDR2 SQIVND (reference sequence). V dropped 4 bases and J dropped 1 base, with 14 bases sitting between them. The CDR3 is CASSSTSRGSYEQYF. In nucleotides, the CDR3 is TGTGCCAGTAGTAGCACTAGCCGGGGGTCCTACGAGCAGTACTTC.

On this clonotype itself: This sequence is one base from a far larger clone and is likely a read error. V and J are TRBV9 and TRBJ2-6, with TRBD2 identical over 12 bases. In germline, CDR1 is SGDLS, CDR2 YYNGEE. The CDR3 is 18 residues long. V lost 4 bases, J lost 3 bases, and 8 bases stayed unmatched. The CDR3 region is CASSMGTSGWFGANVLTF. The CDR3 region has the DNA TGTGCCAGCAGCATGGGGACTAGCGGGTGGTTTGGGGCCAACGTCCTGACTTTC.

This clonotype was observed at least ten times. This rearrangement joins TRBV6-1 to TRBJ1-2; 7 positions agree with TRBD1. CDR1 is MNHNS and CDR2 is SASEGT in the germline V gene. The CDR3 length is 13 residues. V shed 5 bases and J 7 bases; nucleotides not matched to a gene: 7. In DNA, the CDR3 is TGTGCCAGCAGTCCGGGACAGACCGCTGGCTACACCTTC. Residues: CASSPGQTAGYTF.

The chain has TRBV19 and TRBJ1-5; D may be TRBD1 (5 bases). Germline V gives CDR1 LNHDA, CDR2 SQIVND (reference sequence). This CDR3 has 15 amino acids. V was shortened by 2 bases and J by 3 bases, with 11 bases between the two germline ends. The DNA of the CDR3 is TGTGCCAGTAGTATACGGGGACCTAACAATCAGCCCCAGCATTTT. Translated: CASSIRGPNNQPQHF.

In its sample, this clonotype was seen a few times. The chain employs TRBV10-1 and TRBJ2-3; D possibly uses TRBD1 or TRBD2 (6 bases each). Germline V lookup: CDR1 WNHNN, CDR2 SYGVQD (reference sequence). The CDR3 has 13 residues. Trimming took off 0 bases at V and 8 bases at J, with 9 bases between the two ends. CDR3 sequence (DNA): TGCGCCAGCAGTGAGTCTGGGGGGCTTACGCAGTATTTT. Protein sequence: CASSESGGLTQYF.

This clonotype was detected many times. The chain recombines TRBV7-9 with TRBJ2-3; 8 bases align to TRBD2. V lost 4 bases, J lost 0 bases, and 6 bases stayed unmatched. This CDR3 region has 16 residues. Germline V CDR1 and CDR2: SEHNR, FQNEAQ (reference sequence). DNA of the CDR3: TGTGCCAGCAGCTCTGGACTAGCTCCGAGCACAGATACGCAGTATTTT. Encoded protein: CASSSGLAPSTDTQYF.

This clonotype was seen many times. The V and J genes are TRBV5-1 and TRBJ2-1; D is unclear. CDR1 is SGHRS and CDR2 is YFSETQ in the germline V gene. The CDR3 has 14 residues. Trimming shortened V by 7 bases and J by 10 bases, and 21 bases separated the two germline ends. This CDR3 reads CASWWASTSGEQFF. In DNA form, the CDR3 reads TGCGCCAGCTGGTGGGCTAGTACTTCAGGCGAGCAGTTCTTC.

This clonotype occurred many times. The chain carries TRBV19 and TRBJ2-3; TRBD2 is a possible D gene (6 bases). Trimming took 5 bases from V and 5 from J, leaving 11 bases between them. The CDR3 extends over 13 amino acids. Germline V gives CDR1 LNHDA, CDR2 SQIVND (reference sequence). CDR3 DNA: TGTGCCAGTAGTCCGACTAGACGAGATACGCAGTATTTT. Its protein is CASSPTRRDTQYF.

The chain couples TRBV19 to TRBJ2-2; D possibly corresponds to TRBD2 (5 bases). Germline assignment: CDR1 LNHDA and CDR2 SQIVND (reference sequence). Between the trimmed V and J ends, which lost 1 base and 4 bases, there was a span of 13 bases. The CDR3 is made up of 16 amino acids. CDR3 sequence: CASSIGGARGTGELFF. The CDR3 DNA reads as TGTGCCAGTAGTATAGGCGGCGCCCGGGGCACCGGGGAGCTGTTTTTT.